The clone carrying this T cell receptor beta chain was picked up one time. The antigen is undetermined. This entry is derived from a study of T-cell memory formation after mild COVID-19. Overall study: The two donors had largely donor-specific TCR clusters. General study findings and limits: Later expanders leaned toward CD4+, whereas clones contracting from day 15 to 85 were balanced CD4/CD8.

The CDR3 is 15 residues long. Germline V lookup: CDR1 SGHVS, CDR2 FQNEAQ. Trimming at V came to 5 bases and at J to 12 bases, leaving 13 bases not matched to a gene. In TCRdb, the 5' RACE reads were re-called with MiXCR into one record per CDR3 protein. The repertoire includes around 530,000 distinct CDR3 sequences, about 22% of them detected once, and around 8.4% sits in the top ten. The sample taken for sequencing was PBMCs or a T cell subset sorted from them (not recorded which). This TCR came from an adult woman who had mild COVID-19 (a few samples of this study predate the infection). Cell type and time point are not known. The chain employs TRBV7-8 and TRBJ2-7, with TRBD2 matching 13 bases. CDR3 in DNA: TGTGCCAGCAGCCCCTCGGGACTAGCGGGACGAAGCCTGTACTTC. It specifies CASSPSGLAGRSLYF. The whole variable domain, filled in from reference TRBV7-8 and TRBJ2-7, reads GAGVSQSPRYKVAKRGQDVALRCDPISGHVSLFWYQQALGQGPEFLTYFQNEAQLDKSGLPSDRFFAERPEGSVSTLKIQRTQQEDSAVYLCASSPSGLAGRSLYFGPGTRLTVT.